This T cell receptor (beta chain) is drawn from a study of control samples from healthy donors and cancer patients. The ends were cut back, 5 bases at V and 0 bases at J, with 8 bases in the middle. CDR3 length: 13 residues. Germline V gives CDR1 SGHRS, CDR2 YFSETQ. Measured with immunoSEQ multiplex PCR; TCRdb has only the in-frame clones, and not every one. The profile shows 150,000 to 200,000 clones, nearly 90% of them singletons. The genes are TRBV5-1 and TRBJ1-1; unclear D gene. This sequence originates from a woman aged 45-65 years in good health. The sequenced sample was blood. In nucleotides, the CDR3 is TGCGCCAGCAGACTCAGCCTGAACACTGAAGCTTTCTTT. Translating it yields CASRLSLNTEAFF.